Detailed here is one T cell receptor (gamma chain). The sample is drawn from a study of gamma-delta T cells after stem cell transplantation. TCRdb called clones from the RT-PCR reads again using CATT. The sample lists about 5,000 gamma-chain clones, 15% to 25% seen once, with around 3.4% in the top ten. The CDR3 contains 12 residues. J was trimmed by 3 bases and V by 5 bases; bases with no gene match: 4. The V gene's germline CDR1 is EGSTGY and CDR2 YDSYTSSV. This sequence was found in a human donor. It is not recorded whose cells these are; they may come from a transplant donor. The sample was gamma-delta T cells. This sequence joins TRGV4 and TRGJ1 or TRGJ2. CDR3 bases: TGTGCCACCTGGGGTATTTATTATAAGAAACTCTTT. It translates to CATWGIYYKKLF.